This T cell receptor beta chain was found in a study of vaccination and CD4 T cells after COVID-19. As for this clonotype: Antigen unknown.

The V and J ends lost 7 bases and 6 bases, in that order; junction bases with no gene match: 5. Looked up from germline, CDR1 is DFQATT and CDR2 is SNEGSKA (reference sequence). The length of the CDR3 is 13 residues. Treatment denoted: roughly 10-day PBMC culture with coronavirus spike peptide pools or control peptides (ViraFEST assay). TCRs were sequenced by ViraFEST after antigen-specific T cells had been expanded with peptide pools. With the Oncomine TCR Beta short-read assay, DNA from cultured CD4+ T cells was sequenced. In TCRdb, the PCR reads were re-called with MiXCR into one record per CDR3 protein. The table lists approximately 12,000 distinct CDR3 sequences, approximately 64% of them singletons.

This sequence joins TRBV20-1 and TRBJ1-6, with 8 bases fitting TRBD1. The material was CD4+ T cells from blood, cultured in vitro, obtained before SARS-CoV-2 vaccination. The source is a human donor who had recovered from COVID-19. The chain's CDR3 is CSGSGQANSPLHF. In DNA form, the CDR3 reads TGCAGTGGCTCGGGACAGGCTAATTCACCCCTCCACTTT.